This T cell receptor (beta chain) was obtained from a study of blood T cell repertoires in COVID-19. Study context: Acute-phase and convalescent COVID-19 samples originated in the United States, Italy and Spain. Sources were T cells, B-cell-depleted T cells, or PBMCs; the material itself was cDNA or gDNA.

Germline loops: CDR1 SGDLS, CDR2 YYNGEE. Trimming shortened V by 4 bases and J by 5 bases, and 13 bases separated the two germline ends. This CDR3 spans 13 amino acids. Original handling: Researchers report that nucleated cell counts were estimated from reference gene primer amplification. The repertoire was sequenced with immunoSEQ multiplex PCR; TCRdb's copy has only in-frame clones and lacks some. Clonal size and the V and J genes are those of that table, whereas D and trimming came from the DNA. The table lists about 220,000 clones, roughly 88% of them singletons. Sample: peripheral blood. This chain connects TRBV9 to TRBJ2-7; D ambiguous. This sequence originates from a man aged 25 to 40 who had recovered from COVID-19. The CDR3 here is CASSPPNLDEQYF. The CDR3 DNA reads TGTGCCAGCAGCCCCCCGAACTTGGACGAGCAGTACTTC.